These T cell receptor beta chains were read from a single sample in a study of tumor and adjacent non-tumor tissue in lung cancer. MiXCR was run by TCRdb on the multiplex PCR reads, yielding one entry per CDR3 protein. The sample shows 220,000 or so distinct CDR3 sequences, roughly 70% of them seen only once. What was sequenced was lung tumor tissue. The source of these receptors is a man aged 55-75 years with non-small cell lung cancer. CDR3s include the opening cysteine and the closing phenylalanine or tryptophan. A D gene is named only where the DNA matches it firmly. Size is omitted from some rows. Given values are once, few, many or a class for expanded clones.

TRBV6-5	TRBD1	TRBJ1-5	-	CASSLQQGSGSQHF	TGTGCCAGCAGCCTTCAACAGGGGAGTGGGTCCCAGCATTTT
TRBV6-6	TRBD2	TRBJ2-1	-	CASCYSGGDYNEQFF	TGTGCCAGCTGTTACTCCGGGGGGGATTACAATGAGCAGTTCTTC
TRBV12-3/TRBV12-4	-	TRBJ2-2	-	CASSTQGGGTGELFF	TGTGCCAGCAGTACTCAGGGAGGAGGGACCGGGGAGCTGTTTTTT
TRBV6-6	-	TRBJ2-7	-	CASSPSYYEQHF	TGTGCGAGCAGTCCGAGTTACTACGAGCAGCACTTC
TRBV5-4	-	TRBJ2-2	-	CPSSPGHINTGELFF	TGTCCCAGCAGCCCGGGACATATCAACACCGGGGAGTTGTTTTTT
TRBV19	-	TRBJ2-7	-	CASSIGWEQYF	TGTGCCAGTAGTATAGGGTGGGAGCAGTACTTC
TRBV6-6	-	TRBJ2-3	-	CASSYLTVTGTQYF	TGTGCCAGCAGTTACTTGACAGTCACAGGTACGCAGTATTTT
TRBV20-1	-	TRBJ2-1	many	CSAKDLNSYNEQFF	TGCAGTGCTAAAGACTTAAACTCCTACAATGAGCAGTTCTTC
TRBV12-3/TRBV12-4	TRBD2	TRBJ2-7	once	CASNTGLAGVVSYEQYF	TGTGCCAGCAATACCGGACTAGCGGGAGTGGTTTCCTACGAGCAGTACTTC
TRBV6-6	TRBD1	TRBJ1-1	-	CTSSYVDRGPGEAFF	TGTACCAGCAGTTACGTTGACAGGGGGCCTGGTGAAGCTTTCTTT
TRBV4-2	-	TRBJ2-3	-	CTSSSRPTSTDTQYF	TGTACCAGCAGCTCACGTCCTACTAGCACAGATACGCAGTATTTT
TRBV5-1	TRBD2	TRBJ2-3	few	CASTFTSGSTDTQYF	TGCGCCAGCACCTTCACTAGCGGTAGCACAGATACGCAGTATTTT
TRBV11-2	-	TRBJ2-3	-	CVSSLVSGIATDTQYF	TGTGTCAGCAGCTTAGTATCAGGGATAGCTACAGATACGCAGTATTTT
TRBV20-1	TRBD2	TRBJ2-5	-	CSAASPAGAQETQYF	TGCAGTGCTGCGTCACCAGCGGGGGCACAAGAGACCCAGTACTTC
TRBV12-3/TRBV12-4	TRBD1	TRBJ1-1	-	CASSINRGTEAFF	TGTGCCAGCAGTATTAACAGGGGCACTGAAGCTTTCTTT
TRBV6-1	-	TRBJ1-2	-	CARSERHANYGYTF	TGTGCCCGCAGTGAAAGGCACGCTAACTATGGCTACACCTTC
TRBV28	-	TRBJ2-7	-	CASSLGFREPGYF	TGTGCCAGCAGTTTAGGTTTTAGGGAGCCAGGATACTTC
TRBV11-2	TRBD1	TRBJ2-3	-	CANSPPGGQGPDTQYF	TGTGCCAACAGCCCTCCCGGGGGACAGGGCCCGGATACGCAGTATTTT
TRBV29-1	TRBD1	TRBJ2-5	-	CSIERGRRQETQYF	TGTAGCATTGAGAGGGGGCGCCGTCAAGAGACCCAGTACTTC
TRBV6-5	TRBD2	TRBJ2-1	-	CASGYSPPSGVYNEQFF	TGTGCCAGCGGTTACTCCCCCCCTAGCGGGGTGTACAATGAGCAGTTCTTC
TRBV4-1	TRBD1	TRBJ1-4	-	CASSQKRGQGEKLFF	TGCGCCAGCAGCCAAAAAAGGGGACAGGGTGAAAAACTGTTTTTT
TRBV4-3	-	TRBJ2-1	-	CASSQVASGSIAYNEQSF	-
TRBV11-2	TRBD1	TRBJ2-1	once	CASRGQGDGGNNEQFF	TGTGCCAGCAGGGGACAGGGTGACGGGGGCAACAATGAACAGTTCTTC
TRBV6-8	TRBD2	TRBJ2-7	once	CVSSYPTSGRIEEQYF	TGTGTCAGCAGTTACCCGACTAGCGGGAGGATCGAAGAACAGTACTTC
TRBV11-2	-	TRBJ2-3	-	CASSSVRRFSTDTQYF	TGTGCCAGCAGCTCAGTCAGGCGATTTAGCACAGATACGCAGTATTTT
TRBV4-2	-	TRBJ1-4	-	CASSQEGRSGEKLFF	TGTGCCAGCAGCCAAGAAGGCAGGAGCGGGGAAAAACTGTTTTTT
TRBV4-3	TRBD2	TRBJ2-3	-	CASSQERSGLGDTQYF	TGCGCCAGTAGCCAAGAAAGGTCCGGACTAGGGGATACGCAGTATTTT
TRBV24-1	-	TRBJ1-1	-	CATSDRGQEAFF	TGTGCCACCAGTGATCGAGGACAAGAGGCTTTCTTT
TRBV11-3	-	TRBJ2-7	-	CASSLSGILYKQYF	TGTGCCAGCAGCTTATCTGGGATCCTATACAAGCAGTACTTC
TRBV6-5	TRBD1	TRBJ1-2	-	CTSSSRTGTGGANYGYTF	TGTACCAGCAGCTCCCGAACCGGGACAGGGGGCGCTAACTATGGCTACACCTTC
TRBV6-1	TRBD1	TRBJ2-1	-	CASSERVGGRGPKSQFF	TGTGCCAGCAGTGAACGGGTCGGTGGAAGGGGGCCTAAGTCGCAGTTCTTC
TRBV6-1	-	TRBJ2-3	-	CASSEALRGAQGGADTQYF	TGTGCCAGCAGTGAAGCGCTTAGGGGGGCGCAGGGAGGTGCAGATACGCAGTATTTT
TRBV28	-	TRBJ2-5	-	CASSLGPQVETQYF	TGTGCCAGCAGTTTGGGACCTCAGGTCGAGACCCAGTACTTC
TRBV6-5	TRBD1	TRBJ1-2	-	CASYRGGINYGYTF	TGTGCCAGCTACAGGGGCGGGATTAACTATGGCTACACCTTC
TRBV6-1	-	TRBJ1-1	many	CASSELWTEAFF	TGTGCCAGCAGTGAACTGTGGACTGAAGCTTTCTTT
TRBV4-1	TRBD1	TRBJ1-6	-	CTSSQDRKGAIGINSSLHF	TGCACCAGCAGCCAAGATCGCAAGGGGGCGATCGGGATTAATTCATCCCTCCACTTT
TRBV29-1	TRBD1	TRBJ2-7	-	CIGGTGDYDQYF	TGCATCGGCGGGACAGGGGACTACGACCAGTACTTC
TRBV28	TRBD1	TRBJ1-1	few	CASRSRGPNTEAFF	TGTGCCAGCAGGTCTAGGGGGCCGAACACTGAAGCTTTCTTT
TRBV4-1	TRBD1	TRBJ2-3	once	CTSRPGTGGADTQYF	TGCACCAGCAGGCCCGGGACAGGAGGGGCAGATACGCAGTATTTT
TRBV11-3	TRBD2	TRBJ2-7	once	CASSNSLGTSVITAAVQYF	TGTGCCAGCAGTAACAGTTTAGGGACTAGCGTGATTACCGCCGCTGTGCAGTACTTC
TRBV12-3/TRBV12-4	-	TRBJ2-3	-	CATPGEGDTLYF	TGTGCCACCCCAGGAGAGGGGGATACGCTGTATTTT
TRBV14	TRBD2	TRBJ2-7	few	CASSQAGGAFEQYF	TGTGCCAGCAGCCAAGCCGGGGGGGCGTTCGAGCAGTACTTC
TRBV20-1	-	TRBJ2-1	-	CSATESSNHNEQFF	TGCAGTGCTACAGAGAGTAGCAACCACAATGAGCAGTTCTTC
TRBV11-2	-	TRBJ2-1	-	CASSLARGPMNEQFF	TGTGCCAGCAGCTTAGCTCGGGGCCCGATGAATGAGCAGTTCTTC
TRBV29-1	TRBD1	TRBJ1-2	many	CSVESGTGGANYGYTF	TGCAGCGTTGAAAGCGGGACAGGGGGCGCGAACTATGGCTACACCTTC
TRBV4-2	-	TRBJ2-2	-	CTSSQSNNMPGELFF	TGTACCAGCAGCCAATCGAATAATATGCCCGGGGAGCTGTTTTTT
TRBV12-3/TRBV12-4	TRBD1	TRBJ1-2	-	CVSSLPDRGYGYSF	TGTGTCAGCAGTTTACCAGACAGGGGCTATGGCTACAGCTTC